This T cell receptor (beta chain) is from a study of shared clonotypes between healthy human individuals. Sequencing was at deep level. Only in-frame clones appear in the TCRdb table, and some are missing; sequencing was by immunoSEQ multiplex PCR. The sample lists over a million clones, roughly 70% occurring once. Within Nashville, Tennessee resided all donors, each a Caucasian adult. Germline V lookup: CDR1 GTSNPN, CDR2 SVGIG (reference sequence). The CDR3 is 15 amino acids. V lost 4 bases and J lost 2, with 16 bases in between. The chain carries TRBV30 and TRBJ2-3; D perhaps matches TRBD1 (5 bases). The specimen was memory CD4+ T cells sorted from blood. Stated subset: CD45RA-negative fraction. The TCR originated in a young man in good health. The CDR3 here is CAWTRNDRLTDTQYF. In DNA, the CDR3 is TGTGCCTGGACACGGAATGACAGACTCACAGATACGCAGTATTTT.